The 17 T cell receptor beta chains presented below share a single source sample, sequenced in a study of cytomegalovirus exposure and HLA in healthy donors. Primers included in the PCR were 60 Vbeta and 13 Jbeta primers. Here immunoSEQ multiplex PCR was the method, and the copy in TCRdb shows in-frame clones only, minus some. The sample includes some 150,000 clones, around four fifths of them seen just once. Source material: PBMCs. The source is a male donor in good health and CMV-seronegative.

V and J are TRBV1 and TRBJ1-2; TRBD1, the table's D call, was not compared with the DNA. TRBV1 is labeled a pseudogene. The CDR3 extends over 16 amino acids. The chain's CDR3 is CTSSQEAIPGHYGYTF. The CDR3 DNA reads TGCACCAGCAGCCAAGAGGCGATCCCTGGGCACTATGGCTACACCTTC.

CDR3 DNA sequence: TGTGCCAGCAGCTTGTATTCGGATGGCTACACCTTC. Amino acid sequence: CASSLYSDGYTF. This chain connects TRBV5-6 to TRBJ1-2; D not certain. Germline V lookup: CDR1 SGHDT, CDR2 YYEEEE. The CDR3 consists of 12 residues. The germline V and J ends were trimmed by 1 base and 6 bases, with 7 bases remaining between them. Full variable domain (rest looked up from reference TRBV5-6 and TRBJ1-2): DAGVTQSPTHLIKTRGQQVTLRCSPKSGHDTVSWYQQALGQGPQFIFQYYEEEERQRGNFPDRFSGHQFPNYSSELNVNALLLGDSALYLCASSLYSDGYTFGSGTRLTVV.

The chain links TRBV4-1 to TRBJ2-7; D perhaps matches TRBD1 (6 bases). The CDR3 is made up of 18 amino acids. Germline lookup yields CDR1 MGHRA and CDR2 YSYEKL. Trimming pared 1 base from V and 0 bases from J, leaving 19 bases between. In DNA form, the CDR3 reads TGCGCCAGCAGCCAAGCCGCGTTGGGGGCCTCGAGCTCCTACGAGCAGTACTTC. It translates to CASSQAALGASSSYEQYF.

This clone was counted only a few times. This sequence joins TRBV4-1 and TRBJ1-4; 8 bases fit TRBD1. The CDR3 spans 15 residues. The V and J ends lost 5 bases and 5 bases, in that order; junction bases with no gene match: 7. Germline lookup yields CDR1 MGHRA and CDR2 YSYEKL. CDR3 in amino acids: CASSTRDRWNEKLFF. Written as DNA, the CDR3 is TGCGCCAGCAGCACGCGGGACAGGTGGAATGAAAAACTGTTTTTT.

The V and J genes are TRBV9 and TRBJ2-2; 10 bases are a match to TRBD2. CDR3 size: 17 residues. V shed 0 bases and J 4 bases; nucleotides not matched to a gene: 6. The germline CDR1 and CDR2 sequences are SGDLS and YYNGEE. The CDR3 region has the DNA TGTGCCAGCAGCGTAGTGTCTAGCGGGAGTACCACCGGGGAGCTGTTTTTT. It specifies CASSVVSSGSTTGELFF. Together with reference TRBV9 and TRBJ2-2, the CDR3 gives the full variable domain: DSGVTQTPKHLITATGQRVTLRCSPRSGDLSVYWYQQSLDQGLQFLIQYYNGEERAKGNILERFSAQQFPDLHSELNLSSLELGDSALYFCASSVVSSGSTTGELFFGEGSRLTVL.

V and J are TRBV19 and TRBJ2-1; D may be TRBD1 (6 bases). The V gene's germline CDR1 is LNHDA and CDR2 SQIVND (reference sequence). The V gene lost 5 bases and the J gene lost 8 bases, with 19 bases spanning the gap. CDR3 length: 15 amino acids. Here the CDR3 DNA reads TGTGCCAGTAGTCCCCCGGGCAGGGGACGCGATGAGCAGTTCTTC. Translated, it gives CASSPPGRGRDEQFF.

The count of this clone is one. In DNA form, the CDR3 reads TGTGCCAGTAGTAGCACAGGGGTAAGCCCTGGAAACACCATATATTTT. This codes for CASSSTGVSPGNTIYF. V usage is TRBV19 and J usage is TRBJ1-3, with 7 bases that match TRBD1. The CDR3 contains 16 residues. The junction had 8 bases not matched to a gene; V was cut back by 4 bases and J by 2 bases. Germline-derived CDR1 and CDR2 are LNHDA and SQIVND (reference sequence).

V usage is TRBV6-5 and J usage is TRBJ2-7, with a weak D call TRBD1 (5 bases). This CDR3 is built from 13 residues. V shed 1 base and J shed 3 bases, with 7 bases lying between them. Germline lookup yields CDR1 MNHEY and CDR2 SVGAGI. CDR3 bases: TGTGCCAGCAGTTACTACAGGCACTACGAGCAGTACTTC. It is translated as CASSYYRHYEQYF.

This clone was observed once. The V and J genes are TRBV19 and TRBJ2-7; possible D gene TRBD2, 7 bases. V gave up 5 bases and J gave up 6 bases, with 17 bases separating them. This CDR3 spans 14 amino acids. The germline V gene encodes CDR1 LNHDA and CDR2 SQIVND (reference sequence). DNA of the CDR3: TGTGCCAGTAGTCCGAGGGGGAGGGCTTCCGAGCAGTACTTC. Protein sequence: CASSPRGRASEQYF.

Regarding this clone: Its ends do not fully match the called genes, so a read error is possible. The rearrangement joins TRBV7-9 to TRBJ1-1, with D perhaps TRBD1 (6 bases). Germline lookup yields CDR1 SEHNR and CDR2 FQNEAQ (reference sequence). The CDR3 extends over 11 amino acids. The CDR3 DNA follows: TGTTCCAGCACCCAGGGGCGCGAAGCTTTCTTT. The encoded protein is CSSTQGREAFF.

The chain joins TRBV27 to TRBJ1-2; TRBD1 might be the D (5 bases). The CDR3 totals 15 residues. Trimming took off 7 bases at V and 4 bases at J, with 19 bases between the two ends. CDR1 is MNHEY and CDR2 is SMNVEV in the germline V gene (reference sequence). CDR3 protein: CASTPWGDGSYGYTF. CDR3 sequence (DNA): TGTGCCAGCACTCCTTGGGGGGACGGAAGCTATGGCTACACCTTC.

This chain links TRBV2 with TRBJ1-1; D may be TRBD1 (5 bases). CDR1 and CDR2 from the germline V gene are SNHLY and FYNNEI. Trimming shortened V by 6 bases and J by 3 bases, and 5 bases separated the two germline ends. This CDR3 comprises 11 residues. CDR3 bases: TGTGCCAGCAGAGGGGACACTGAAGCTTTCTTT. This codes for CASRGDTEAFF.

The chain has TRBV27 and TRBJ2-3, with 7 bases matching TRBD1. The V gene's germline CDR1 is MNHEY and CDR2 SMNVEV (reference sequence). Trimming took 3 bases from V and 2 from J; bases not matched to a gene: 2. CDR3 length: 14 residues. In nucleotides, the CDR3 is TGTGCCAGCAGTTTTACAGGGGTCACAGATACGCAGTATTTT. Translated: CASSFTGVTDTQYF.

The J gene is TRBJ2-3, the V gene TRBV5-4; weak D call: TRBD2 (6 bases). Between the trimmed V and J ends, which lost 0 bases and 8 bases, there was a span of 7 bases. Germline values: CDR1 SGHNT, CDR2 YYREEE (reference sequence). This CDR3 spans 12 amino acids. The CDR3 reads CASSLAAGTQYF. The CDR3 DNA reads TGTGCCAGCAGCTTGGCAGCGGGTACGCAGTATTTT.

The rearrangement links TRBV6-5 to TRBJ2-7; TRBD2 matches at 8 bases. The ends lost 3 bases at V and 4 bases at J; junction bases unmatched: 5. CDR3 length: 14 amino acids. CDR1 and CDR2 from the germline V gene are MNHEY and SVGAGI. This CDR3 is CASSYERGIYEQYF. CDR3 nucleotide sequence: TGTGCCAGCAGTTATGAGCGGGGGATTTACGAGCAGTACTTC.

This clone occurred once. This rearrangement joins TRBV5-4 to TRBJ1-2, with 9 nucleotides matching TRBD1. Germline-derived CDR1 and CDR2 are SGHNT and YYREEE (reference sequence). This CDR3 is 14 amino acids long. Trimming cost V 1 base and J 4 bases; bases outside gene matches: 2. The CDR3 bases are TGTGCCAGCAGCTTGACAGGGGGCGCCTATGGCTACACCTTC. Its protein product is CASSLTGGAYGYTF.

The V call is TRBV30, the J call TRBJ2-7; possible D gene TRBD1, 6 bases. CDR1 is GTSNPN, CDR2 SVGIG, per germline (reference sequence). The CDR3 is 15 residues long. Between the trimmed V and J ends, which lost 4 bases and 2 bases, there was a span of 18 bases. The CDR3 region has the DNA TGTGCCTGGACCCAGGGGCGGACCTCTACCTACGAGCAGTACTTC. Residues: CAWTQGRTSTYEQYF.